This T cell receptor (beta chain) was sequenced for a study of identical twins. Study outcomes and limitations: Conclusions leaned on cross-sectional statistical analysis and did not track the same donors over time.

TCRdb ran MiXCR on the 5' RACE reads and lists one entry per CDR3 protein. This sample has 1.5 million to 2 million distinct CDR3 sequences; under 35% occur once, and the top ten carry roughly 0.3%. As to this clonotype: The target antigen is unknown.

Input material: cord blood. The clonotype originates from a newborn girl in good health.

The DNA for the CDR3 is TGTGCCAGCTCACCACCTCAGGGGCAAGAGACCCAGTACTTC. Its translation: CASSPPQGQETQYF. This chain joins TRBV18 and TRBJ2-5, with D tentatively TRBD1 (6 bases). Germline V lookup: CDR1 KGHSH, CDR2 LQKENI. V was shortened by 0 bases and J by 2 bases, with 7 bases between the two germline ends. The CDR3 spans 14 residues.